This T cell receptor (beta chain) comes out of a study of blood T cell repertoires in COVID-19. Profiled with immunoSEQ multiplex PCR; TCRdb holds only in-frame clones, not every one. The sample records some 70,000 clones, approximately 86% being singletons. Germline-derived CDR1 and CDR2 are LNHDA and SQIVND (reference sequence). Deletions cut 5 bases from V and 5 bases from J, with 12 bases between. The CDR3 runs to 13 residues. The sequenced sample was peripheral blood. This receptor was obtained from a man in his forties or fifties with COVID-19, enrolled during active disease. This chain uses TRBV19 with TRBJ2-5; tentative D call: TRBD1 (6 bases). The CDR3 sequence: CASSGQGFETQYF. The CDR3 nucleotides are TGTGCCAGTAGTGGTCAGGGGTTCGAGACCCAGTACTTC.